The clone carrying this T cell receptor (beta chain) was picked up many times. Time point specified: persistent/refractory GD, antithyroid drugs over 5 years with positive TRAb. With RNA extracted from PBMCs as input, the TCR library was made. This sample stems from a study of regulatory T cells in long-lasting Graves disease. CDR3 length: 15 amino acids. Germline loops: CDR1 SGHVS, CDR2 FQNEAQ. Between the trimmed V and J ends, which lost 1 base and 3 bases, there was a span of 12 bases. Construction of the TCR beta libraries employed iRepertoire HTBI primers in conjunction with Arm-PCR of CDR3 regions. TCRdb used MiXCR to reprocess the multiplex PCR reads, holding one entry per CDR3 protein. This table has around 500,000 distinct CDR3 sequences, about a fifth appearing once.

V is TRBV7-8 and J is TRBJ2-5; possibly TRBD2 for D (5 bases). Sample: peripheral blood mononuclear cells (PBMCs), taken when the disease was refractory, from a patient treated with antithyroid drugs. The origin of this receptor is a female donor with Graves disease. CDR3 DNA sequence: TGTGCCAGCAGCTTAGGAGGGTTAGGAGAAGAGACCCAGTACTTC. This sequence encodes CASSLGGLGEETQYF.